This entry is about one TCR beta chain. What it binds is unknown. Read data end 3 residues before the CDR3 end; the end is taken from the germline J gene. Equal genomic DNA amounts from CVID and control samples were sequenced. Method: immunoSEQ multiplex PCR; TCRdb's copy keeps in-frame clones and lacks some. Observed in the sample are around 16,000 clones, none of them singletons. The data derive from a study of T cell clonality in common variable immunodeficiency. Trimming stripped 3 bases from V and 7 bases from J, with 12 bases between. The germline V gene encodes CDR1 GTSNPN and CDR2 SVGIG (reference sequence). The CDR3 contains 12 residues. General observations from the study: Compared with controls, CVID subjects had fewer shared TCRbeta clones. In common variable immunodeficiency, TCR beta chains reportedly carried fewer deletions and N-nucleotide insertions.

CVID subjects had received replacement immunoglobulin for at least one year. This receptor was taken from a human donor with common variable immunodeficiency. The chain has TRBV30 and TRBJ1-1, with D perhaps TRBD1 (5 bases). Source material: peripheral blood mononuclear cells. The CDR3 bases that were read are TGTGCCTGGAGCCGAGGGGAGGTTGAA. Encoded protein: CAWSRGEVE. The full CDR3 protein reads CAWSRGEVEAFF.